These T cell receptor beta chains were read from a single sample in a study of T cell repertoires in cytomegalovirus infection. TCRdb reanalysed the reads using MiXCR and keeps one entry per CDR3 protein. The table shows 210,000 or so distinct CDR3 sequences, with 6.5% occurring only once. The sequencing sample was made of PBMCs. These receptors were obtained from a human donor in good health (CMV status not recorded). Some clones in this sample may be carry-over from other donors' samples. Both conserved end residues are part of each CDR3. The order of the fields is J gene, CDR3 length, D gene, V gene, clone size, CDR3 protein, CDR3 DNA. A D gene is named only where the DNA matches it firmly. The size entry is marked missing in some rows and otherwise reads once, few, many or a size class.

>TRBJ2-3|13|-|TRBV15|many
CATSRENSDTQYF
TGTGCCACCAGCAGAGAGAATTCAGATACGCAGTATTTT
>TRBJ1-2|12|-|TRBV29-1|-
CSALTPNYGYTF
TGCAGCGCCCTGACACCAAACTATGGCTACACCTTC
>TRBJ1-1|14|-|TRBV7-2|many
CASSSPGENAEAFF
TGTGCCAGCAGCTCCCCAGGGGAAAACGCTGAAGCTTTCTTT
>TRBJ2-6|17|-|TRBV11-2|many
CASSPGAGGSGANVLTF
TGTGCCAGCAGCCCCGGAGCAGGCGGCTCTGGGGCCAACGTCCTGACTTTC
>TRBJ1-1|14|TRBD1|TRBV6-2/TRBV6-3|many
CASSYGTGDAEAFF
TGTGCCAGCAGTTACGGGACAGGGGACGCTGAAGCTTTCTTT
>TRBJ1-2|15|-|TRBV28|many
CASSLTGRKFYGYTF
TGTGCCAGCAGTCTAACCGGACGGAAATTCTATGGCTACACCTTC
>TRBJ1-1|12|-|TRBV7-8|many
CASSSQRSEAFF
TGTGCCAGCAGCTCACAAAGGTCTGAAGCTTTCTTT
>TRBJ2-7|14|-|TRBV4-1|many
CASSQVESSYEQYF
TGCGCCAGCAGCCAAGTTGAGAGCTCCTACGAGCAGTACTTC
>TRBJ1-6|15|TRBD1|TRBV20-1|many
CSPTNTRRGDSPLHF
TGCAGTCCCACGAATACACGCAGGGGGGATTCACCCCTCCACTTT
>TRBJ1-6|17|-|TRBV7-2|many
CASSPGPPSSYNSPLHF
TGTGCCAGCAGCCCCGGGCCTCCGAGCTCCTATAATTCACCCCTCCACTTT
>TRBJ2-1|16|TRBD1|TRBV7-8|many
CASSLVQGAPYNEQFF
TGTGCCAGCAGCTTAGTCCAGGGGGCACCCTACAATGAGCAGTTCTTC
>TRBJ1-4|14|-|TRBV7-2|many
CASSPAPGSEKLFF
TGTGCCAGCAGCCCAGCGCCCGGGAGCGAAAAACTGTTTTTT
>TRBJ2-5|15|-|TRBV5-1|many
CASSFDRHLQETQYF
TGCGCCAGCAGCTTCGATCGACACTTACAAGAGACCCAGTACTTC
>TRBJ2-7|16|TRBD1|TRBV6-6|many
CASSYGDRGNFYEQYF
TGTGCCAGCAGTTACGGGGACAGGGGGAATTTCTACGAGCAGTACTTC